A single sample is the source of the 27 T cell receptor beta chains below, sequenced in a study of breast tumors, draining lymph nodes, adjacent tissues. MiXCR was run by TCRdb on the multiplex PCR reads, yielding one entry per CDR3 protein. Found here are about 22,000 distinct CDR3 sequences, around 50% of them singletons; the top ten hold 13% to 15%. Sequencing used breast tumor tissue. Receptors originate from a female donor with breast cancer. Some clones in this sample may be carry-over from other donors' samples.

This clonotype was observed at least ten times. The chain couples TRBV18 to TRBJ2-1; 10 positions agree with TRBD2. The germline V gene encodes CDR1 KGHSH and CDR2 LQKENI. CDR3 length: 17 amino acids. After removal of 4 bases from V and 0 bases from J, the junction contained 6 bases not matched to a gene. CDR3 residues: CASSLAGGRSSYNEQFF. The CDR3 nucleotides are TGTGCCAGCTCACTAGCGGGGGGTCGCAGCTCCTACAATGAGCAGTTCTTC.

This rearrangement joins TRBV24-1 to TRBJ1-2; D gene uncertain. Germline CDR1 reads KGHDR; CDR2 reads SFDVKD. With 4 bases removed from V and 3 bases from J, the gap between germline ends came to 8 bases. The CDR3 sequence is 13 residues long. This chain's CDR3 is CATSEDGYYGYTF. Here the CDR3 DNA reads TGTGCCACCAGTGAAGACGGATACTATGGCTACACCTTC.

As concerns this clonotype: Sequence at one end of the junction differs from germline and may be a read error. This sequence joins TRBV7-2 and TRBJ1-2; unclear D gene. The CDR3 totals 14 residues. The germline CDR1 and CDR2 sequences are SGHTA and FQGNSA. Written as DNA, the CDR3 is TGTGCCAGCAGCTCCGCGGGCAGGAACTCTGGCTACACCTTC. Translation gives CASSSAGRNSGYTF.

Many counts were recorded for this clonotype. The gene calls are TRBV29-1 and TRBJ2-1, with TRBD1 identical over 7 bases. The germline V gene has CDR1 SQVTM and CDR2 ANQGSEA. The CDR3 consists of 14 residues. V lost 1 base, J lost 6 bases, and 6 bases stayed unmatched. The CDR3 sequence: CSVEGQGVSNEQFF. The DNA for the CDR3 is TGCAGCGTTGAAGGTCAGGGGGTGAGCAATGAGCAGTTCTTC.

V is TRBV13 and J is TRBJ2-7; D not certain. The germline gives CDR1 PRHDT, CDR2 FYEKMQ (reference sequence). V was cut by 0 bases and J by 6 bases, with 15 bases left in between. The CDR3 length is 15 residues. Here the CDR3 reads CASSLGAVRRAEQYF. CDR3 DNA: TGTGCCAGCAGCTTAGGGGCAGTTCGTCGGGCCGAGCAGTACTTC.

The gene calls are TRBV19 and TRBJ2-7, with D possibly being TRBD2 (6 bases). Germline V gene data show CDR1 as LNHDA and CDR2 as SQIVND (reference sequence). The V gene lost 0 bases and the J gene lost 0 bases, with 9 bases spanning the gap. The CDR3 sequence is 15 residues long. CDR3 in DNA: TGTGCCAGTAGTATAGAGGAGGGCAGCTCCTACGAGCAGTACTTC. Its protein product is CASSIEEGSSYEQYF.

Sample share makes this clonotype medium-sized. This chain joins TRBV7-8 and TRBJ1-5; tentative D call: TRBD1 (6 bases). The germline gives CDR1 SGHVS, CDR2 FQNEAQ. The CDR3 runs 15 residues. V was pared by 1 base and J by 5 bases, with 12 bases between. The CDR3 DNA reads as TGTGCCAGCAGCTTAGTAGGAGGGGGTTATCAGCCCCAGCATTTT. Translating gives CASSLVGGGYQPQHF.

The chain is built from TRBV7-9 and TRBJ2-1; no clear D. Trimming shortened V by 1 base and J by 7 bases, and 8 bases separated the two germline ends. CDR1 is SEHNR and CDR2 is FQNEAQ in the germline V gene (reference sequence). This CDR3 region has 13 residues. In DNA form, the CDR3 reads TGTGCCAGCAGCTTAGTAAGGCAGAATGAGCAGTTCTTC. It yields the protein CASSLVRQNEQFF.

Regarding this clonotype: The junction departs from the called germline gene at one end, perhaps through a read error. The rearrangement joins TRBV7-7 to TRBJ1-4, with 7 bases matching TRBD1. The V gene's germline CDR1 is SSHAT and CDR2 FNYEAQ (reference sequence). The CDR3 is made up of 15 amino acids. The CDR3 DNA reads TGTGCTAGCAGCAGAGGACAGGCAACTAATGAAAAACTGTTTTTT. This gives the protein CASSRGQATNEKLFF.

CDR3 nucleotides: TGCAGTGCTAGAGGTCGGGTCCCCGCCTACGAGCAGTACTTC. It is translated as CSARGRVPAYEQYF. The V call is TRBV20-1, the J call TRBJ2-7; D unresolved. Trimming shortened V by 1 base and J by 2 bases, and 12 bases separated the two germline ends. The CDR3 runs to 14 residues. Per the germline V gene, CDR1 is DFQATT and CDR2 is SNEGSKA (reference sequence).

This sequence joins TRBV20-1 and TRBJ2-7, with D perhaps given as TRBD1 or TRBD2 (5 bases each). Germline V gene lookup returns CDR1 DFQATT and CDR2 SNEGSKA (reference sequence). The CDR3 runs 13 residues. The germline V and J ends were trimmed by 3 bases and 1 base, with 10 bases remaining between them. The CDR3 nucleotides are TGCAGTGCTAGTTGGGGGAATTCCTACGAGCAGTACTTC. It is translated as CSASWGNSYEQYF.

By sample fraction, this clonotype is medium-sized. The V gene is TRBV5-5, the J gene TRBJ2-1; 11 nucleotides agree with TRBD1. Trimming cost V 4 bases and J 8 bases; bases outside gene matches: 20. CDR1 is SGHKS and CDR2 is YYEKEE in the germline V gene (reference sequence). The CDR3 loop spans 19 amino acids. In DNA, the CDR3 is TGTGCCAGCAGCGGAGTGGACAGGGGGCGAACGGGGTATGACCATGAGCAGTTCTTC. This gives the protein CASSGVDRGRTGYDHEQFF.

V usage is TRBV7-8 and J usage is TRBJ2-3; the match to TRBD2 covers 13 bases. The germline CDR1 and CDR2 sequences are SGHVS and FQNEAQ. The CDR3 runs to 17 residues. V lost 0 bases to trimming and J lost 4 bases; unmatched junction nucleotides: 4. The CDR3 DNA reads TGTGCCAGCAGCTTAGCGAGAGGACTAGCGGGAGCAGATACGCAGTATTTT. This translates into CASSLARGLAGADTQYF.

Remarks on this clonotype: This likely comes from a read error, as the CDR3 has no conserved phenylalanine or tryptophan at its end. V gene TRBV19 combines with J gene TRBJ2-7, with D perhaps TRBD2 (5 bases). The length of the CDR3 is 15 residues. CDR1 and CDR2 from the germline V gene are LNHDA and SQIVND (reference sequence). The germline V and J ends were trimmed by 0 bases and 3 bases, with 12 bases remaining between them. DNA of the CDR3: TGTGCCAGTAGTATAGATTGGAGACTACGCTACGAGCAGTACCTC. It encodes CASSIDWRLRYEQYL.

This chain uses TRBV6-1 with TRBJ2-7; no clear D gene. CDR3 length: 13 residues. Germline loops: CDR1 MNHNS, CDR2 SASEGT. Between the trimmed V and J ends, which lost 2 bases and 2 bases, there was a span of 7 bases. The DNA of the CDR3 is TGTGCCAGCAGTGAATTCCCTACCTACGAGCAGTACTTC. This sequence encodes CASSEFPTYEQYF.

This clonotype has a count of ten or more. The J gene is TRBJ2-1, the V gene TRBV6-1; D unclear. CDR1 is MNHNS and CDR2 is SASEGT in the germline V gene. The CDR3 runs to 15 residues. Trimming removed 5 bases from V and 0 bases from J, with 11 bases in between. The CDR3 reads CASSSRYRSYNEQFF. The CDR3 DNA follows: TGTGCCAGCAGTTCACGGTATCGCTCCTACAATGAGCAGTTCTTC.

Remarks on this clonotype: Given the absence of the conserved phenylalanine or tryptophan at the CDR3 end, a read error is likely. No DNA is shown, since the ends of the CDR3 on it are uncertain; the CDR3 is the one TCRdb lists. J is TRBJ2-2 and V is TRBV3-1; the table names TRBD2, a call not compared with the DNA. The CDR3 has 15 amino acids, counting both end residues. Germline lookup yields CDR1 LGHDT and CDR2 YNNKEL (reference sequence). The CDR3: CASSQLAGATGELLS.

This sequence joins TRBV29-1 and TRBJ2-2; TRBD2 agrees at 13 bases. The CDR3 contains 14 residues. Unmatched junction bases numbered 7, after V lost 7 bases and J lost 8 bases. From germline, CDR1 is SQVTM and CDR2 ANQGSEA. This chain's CDR3 is CSARTSGRAGELFF. The CDR3 DNA sequence: TGCAGCGCACGGACTAGCGGGAGAGCTGGGGAGCTGTTTTTT.

The chain uses TRBV4-1 and TRBJ1-5; D uncertain. The CDR3 runs 15 residues. Germline V CDR1 and CDR2: MGHRA, YSYEKL. V lost 0 bases and J lost 2, with 8 bases in between. The CDR3 here is CASSQETVRNQPQHF. The CDR3 DNA reads TGCGCCAGCAGCCAAGAGACGGTCCGCAATCAGCCCCAGCATTTT.

This clonotype was counted once. A junction end diverges from the germline sequence, so it may reflect a read error. The chain recombines TRBV5-6 with TRBJ2-7, with a weak D call TRBD2 (5 bases). CDR1 SGHDT and CDR2 YYEEEE come from the germline V gene. This CDR3 is built from 14 residues. The CDR3 region is CASSLFSAAGELYF. The DNA of the CDR3 is TGTGCCAGCAGCTTATTTAGCGCTGCCGGGGAGCTGTACTTC. The whole variable domain, remainder taken from reference TRBV5-6 and TRBJ2-7, is DAGVTQSPTHLIKTRGQQVTLRCSPKSGHDTVSWYQQALGQGPQFIFQYYEEEERQRGNFPDRFSGHQFPNYSSELNVNALLLGDSALYLCASSLFSAAGELYFGPGTRLTVT.

This clonotype was recorded many times. V gene TRBV2 combines with J gene TRBJ1-1; D remains ambiguous. The V gene lost 6 bases and the J gene lost 8 bases, with 19 bases spanning the gap. CDR1 and CDR2 from the germline V gene are SNHLY and FYNNEI. This CDR3 contains 14 residues. DNA for the CDR3: TGTGCCAGCAGAGAGAGTAGGACGGTACAAGAAGCTTTCTTT. Translated: CASRESRTVQEAFF.

In this sample, this clonotype turned up many times. V usage is TRBV10-3 and J usage is TRBJ2-2; D may match TRBD1 or TRBD2 (7 bases each). Germline V lookup: CDR1 ENHRY, CDR2 SYGVKD. V was trimmed by 3 bases and J by 5 bases, leaving 16 bases between them. The CDR3 loop spans 16 amino acids. Here the CDR3 DNA reads TGTGCCATCAGTGACAGGGGGGGGGGCCGGACCGGGGAGCTGTTTTTT. This translates into CAISDRGGGRTGELFF.

The CDR3 region has the DNA TGTGCCAGCAGCCGACTAGCGGGGGGGGACAATGAGCAGTTCTTC. Its protein is CASSRLAGGDNEQFF. This rearrangement joins TRBV7-3 to TRBJ2-1; 14 bases line up with TRBD2. The CDR3 has 15 residues. With 5 bases clipped from V and 5 bases from J, the junction kept 2 bases outside the gene matches. Germline V lookup: CDR1 SGHTA, CDR2 FQGTGA.

This clonotype was seen many times. A read error may explain this, as a much larger clone is one base away. V usage is TRBV6-6 and J usage is TRBJ2-7; 8 bases map to TRBD1. Germline-derived CDR1 and CDR2 are MNHNY and SVGAGI (reference sequence). This CDR3 is built from 17 residues. J lost 3 bases, V lost 7 bases, and 17 bases had no gene match. The CDR3 here is CASTRNTPGTGGYEQYF. DNA of the CDR3: TGTGCCAGCACTCGCAATACCCCCGGGACAGGCGGCTACGAGCAGTACTTC.

This clonotype is termed medium-sized. The rearrangement joins TRBV4-3 to TRBJ2-7; D is possibly TRBD2 (7 bases). This CDR3 is 14 amino acids long. Per the germline V gene, CDR1 is LGHNA and CDR2 is YSLEER. V was pared by 4 bases and J by 4 bases, with 14 bases between. In nucleotides, the CDR3 is TGCGCCAGCAGCCCCTTTGGGGGGGCATACGAGCAGTACTTC. Encoded protein: CASSPFGGAYEQYF.

This clonotype was counted only a few times. The V gene is TRBV4-3, the J gene TRBJ1-6, with D possibly being TRBD1 (5 bases). The CDR3 runs to 13 residues. The germline V and J ends were trimmed by 4 bases and 7 bases, with 8 bases remaining between them. Germline V gene data show CDR1 as LGHNA and CDR2 as YSLEER. CDR3 loop: CASSPQENSPLHF. CDR3 nucleotide sequence: TGCGCCAGCAGCCCACAGGAAAATTCACCCCTCCACTTT.

By frequency in the sample, this clonotype is medium-sized (0.01 to 0.1%). CDR3 loop: CSAPDRAAGELFF. CDR3 in DNA: TGCAGTGCACCAGACAGGGCGGCCGGGGAGCTGTTTTTT. This rearrangement joins TRBV20-1 to TRBJ2-2; 7 bases are a match to TRBD1. Per the germline V gene, CDR1 is DFQATT and CDR2 is SNEGSKA (reference sequence). V shed 6 bases, J shed 6 bases, and the junction held 7 bases outside the gene matches. There are 13 residues in the CDR3.